Listed below are T cell receptor beta chains from one sample, sequenced in a study of control samples from healthy donors and cancer patients. Data came from immunoSEQ multiplex PCR; TCRdb stores just in-frame clones and leaves some out. The table shows about 180,000 clones, with around 87% occurring only once. Sequencing used blood. All receptors derive from a woman aged 45-59 years in good health. CDR3s include the opening cysteine and the closing phenylalanine or tryptophan. The order of the fields is V gene, clone size, J gene, D gene, CDR3 protein, CDR3 DNA. A D gene is named only where the DNA matches it firmly. Only some rows state a clone size, as once, few, many or a class for expanded clones.

>TRBV29-1|NA|TRBJ2-6|NA
CSVLGANVLTF
TGCAGCGTTTTGGGGGCCAACGTCCTGACTTTC
>TRBV28|NA|TRBJ1-5|TRBD1
CASSSGGNQPQHF
TGTGCCAGCAGTTCAGGGGGGAATCAGCCCCAGCATTTT
>TRBV7-9|NA|TRBJ2-4|TRBD2
CASSFGRGFYF
TGTGCCAGCAGCTTTGGGAGGGGTTTCTACTTC
>TRBV11-3|NA|TRBJ2-2|TRBD1
CASSPGDRGGTGELFF
TGTGCCAGCAGCCCCGGAGACAGGGGAGGCACCGGGGAGCTGTTTTTT
>TRBV2|NA|TRBJ1-2|TRBD1
CASRDLGQEPYGYTF
TGTGCCAGCAGAGACCTAGGACAGGAACCTTATGGCTACACCTTC
>TRBV6-5|NA|TRBJ1-5|NA
CASSYRGAGRNSQHF
TGTGCCAGCAGTTACCGGGGCGCTGGGAGGAATTCCCAGCATTTT
>TRBV18|few|TRBJ1-5|NA
CASSPDLVQGQPQHF
TGTGCCAGCTCACCGGATCTAGTACAAGGTCAGCCCCAGCATTTT
>TRBV7-2|NA|TRBJ2-7|NA
CASSLDRTYEQYF
TGTGCCAGCAGCTTAGACAGAACCTACGAGCAGTACTTC
>TRBV30|NA|TRBJ2-7|NA
CAWNPYRRKSVTSPYEQYF
TGTGCCTGGAACCCATACAGGCGTAAAAGCGTGACTAGTCCCTACGAGCAGTACTTC
>TRBV3-1/TRBV3-2|NA|TRBJ2-7|NA
CASSQVGYEQYF
TGTGCCAGCAGCCAAGTAGGTTACGAGCAGTACTTC
>TRBV19|NA|TRBJ1-1|NA
CASIGPSGAFF
TGTGCCAGTATCGGCCCATCGGGAGCTTTCTTT
>TRBV28|NA|TRBJ2-7|NA
CAHQRAVRSYEQYF
TGTGCCCATCAGCGGGCAGTTAGATCCTACGAGCAGTACTTC
>TRBV7-9|once|TRBJ1-6|NA
CATFKSYNSPLHF
TGTGCCACCTTTAAGTCCTATAATTCACCCCTCCACTTT
>TRBV3-1/TRBV3-2|NA|TRBJ2-7|TRBD2
CASSQDRGGRTSYEQYF
TGTGCCAGCAGCCAAGATCGCGGCGGGAGGACTTCCTACGAGCAGTACTTC
>TRBV4-3|NA|TRBJ1-2|NA
CASSQTGGVHGYTF
TGCGCCAGCAGCCAAACGGGGGGGGTGCACGGCTACACCTTC
>TRBV6-5|NA|TRBJ1-2|NA
CASTHGSSWGYTF
TGTGCCAGCACTCATGGCTCCTCCTGGGGCTACACCTTC
>TRBV11-1|NA|TRBJ1-5|NA
CASSPTDNQPQHF
TGTGCCAGCAGCCCAACAGATAATCAGCCCCAGCATTTT
>TRBV18|NA|TRBJ1-4|NA
CASSPLVQANEKLFF
TGTGCCAGCTCACCACTCGTACAGGCTAATGAAAAACTGTTTTTT
>TRBV30|NA|TRBJ1-5|NA
CAWSVHGGGQPQHF
TGTGCCTGGAGTGTACATGGAGGGGGTCAGCCCCAGCATTTT
>TRBV19|NA|TRBJ2-1|NA
CASRAAGTIYEQFF
TGTGCCAGTAGAGCCGCCGGAACTATCTATGAGCAGTTCTTC
>TRBV18|NA|TRBJ2-7|TRBD1
CASSPPGTGTYEQYF
TGTGCCAGCTCACCTCCCGGGACAGGGACCTACGAGCAGTACTTC
>TRBV27|NA|TRBJ2-2|NA
CASSFSTGELFF
TGTGCCAGCAGTTTTAGCACCGGGGAGCTGTTTTTT
>TRBV7-6|NA|TRBJ2-1|NA
CASSLGGTIYNEQFF
TGTGCCAGCAGCTTAGGGGGGACCATATACAATGAGCAGTTCTTC
>TRBV5-4|NA|TRBJ2-1|TRBD2
CASSLRTGLAINEQFF
TGTGCCAGCAGCTTGAGAACCGGACTAGCGATCAATGAGCAGTTCTTC
>TRBV7-8|NA|TRBJ1-1|NA
CASSRLTGNTEAFF
TGTGCCAGCAGCCGTTTGACTGGAAACACTGAAGCTTTCTTT
>TRBV19|NA|TRBJ1-1|NA
CASRPLLLNTEAFF
TGTGCCAGTAGGCCTTTGCTATTGAACACTGAAGCTTTCTTT
>TRBV10-3|NA|TRBJ2-7|TRBD1
CAILIRDRGYEQYF
TGTGCCATCCTAATCCGGGACAGGGGTTACGAGCAGTACTTC
>TRBV18|NA|TRBJ2-7|TRBD2
CASSPPARLAGVNEQYF
TGTGCCAGCTCACCACCCGCGAGACTAGCGGGGGTCAACGAGCAGTACTTC
>TRBV20-1|NA|TRBJ2-1|NA
CSARDSPLQFF
TGCAGTGCTAGAGATAGCCCCCTTCAGTTCTTC
>TRBV28|NA|TRBJ2-3|NA
CASSLWGDTQYF
TGTGCCAGCAGTCTTTGGGGTGATACGCAGTATTTT
>TRBV5-1|NA|TRBJ1-1|NA
CASSLRLSGNTEAFF
TGCGCCAGCAGCTTGCGGCTTTCCGGGAACACTGAAGCTTTCTTT
>TRBV19|NA|TRBJ1-2|NA
CASSRRTDYGYTF
TGTGCCAGTAGTAGAAGGACAGACTATGGCTACACCTTC
>TRBV28|NA|TRBJ2-7|NA
CASSSGPTYEQYF
TGTGCCAGCAGTTCCGGACCAACCTACGAGCAGTACTTC
>TRBV10-3|NA|TRBJ2-7|NA
CAISESGYSYEQYF
TGTGCCATCAGTGAGTCGGGGTACTCCTACGAGCAGTACTTC
>TRBV5-8|NA|TRBJ2-5|NA
CASSFDGNKETQYF
TGTGCCAGCAGCTTCGACGGGAACAAAGAGACCCAGTACTTC
>TRBV28|once|TRBJ2-6|NA
CASSFTGSGANVLTF
TGTGCCAGCAGTTTTACGGGTTCTGGGGCCAACGTCCTGACTTTC
>TRBV28|once|TRBJ1-2|TRBD1
CASSRQGYGYTF
TGTGCCAGCAGTCGACAGGGCTATGGCTACACCTTC
>TRBV6-5|NA|TRBJ2-1|NA
CASSYDLSSYNEQFF
TGTGCCAGCAGTTACGATCTCAGCTCCTACAATGAGCAGTTCTTC
>TRBV11-1|NA|TRBJ2-3|TRBD2
CASSPVAGVSTDTQYF
TGTGCCAGCAGCCCCGTGGCGGGGGTTAGCACAGATACGCAGTATTTT
>TRBV29-1|once|TRBJ2-2|NA
CSVEEGPSTGELFF
TGCAGCGTTGAAGAGGGCCCGAGCACCGGGGAGCTGTTTTTT
>TRBV10-3|NA|TRBJ2-1|NA
CAISESSDISYNEQFF
TGTGCCATCAGTGAGTCTTCGGATATCTCCTACAATGAGCAGTTCTTC
>TRBV19|NA|TRBJ1-6|TRBD1
CATRDSYNSPLHF
TGTGCCACCCGGGACAGTTATAATTCACCCCTCCACTTT
>TRBV30|NA|TRBJ1-6|TRBD1
CASSKDRDNSPLHF
TGTGCCTCCTCTAAGGACAGGGATAATTCACCCCTCCACTTT
>TRBV4-3|NA|TRBJ1-5|NA
CASSQGGTGNQPQHF
TGCGCCAGCAGCCAAGGAGGGACGGGCAATCAGCCCCAGCATTTT
>TRBV28|NA|TRBJ1-6|NA
CASILSGGARSPLHF
TGTGCCAGCATTCTCTCGGGCGGGGCTCGGTCACCCCTCCACTTT
>TRBV4-3|NA|TRBJ2-3|NA
CASSGVGLGTDTQYF
TGCGCCAGCAGCGGAGTGGGGTTAGGGACAGATACGCAGTATTTT
>TRBV10-3|NA|TRBJ1-6|TRBD1
CASRTGAAPDNSPLHF
TGTGCCAGCAGAACAGGGGCGGCGCCCGATAATTCACCCCTCCACTTT
>TRBV7-6|NA|TRBJ2-5|TRBD2
CASNNLAGSGETQYF
TGTGCCAGCAATAACTTAGCGGGGTCGGGTGAGACCCAGTACTTC
>TRBV30|NA|TRBJ1-2|NA
CAWSGPAAWGGYTF
TGTGCCTGGAGTGGGCCCGCAGCATGGGGTGGCTACACCTTC
>TRBV5-1|NA|TRBJ2-3|TRBD2
CASSTGLAGGPTDTQYF
TGCGCCAGCAGCACCGGACTAGCGGGGGGACCCACCGATACGCAGTATTTT
>TRBV6-5|NA|TRBJ1-2|TRBD1
CASSRSDRGVGGYTF
TGTGCCAGCAGTCGTAGCGACAGGGGTGTGGGTGGCTACACCTTC
>TRBV29-1|NA|TRBJ2-5|NA
CSGGWGETQYF
TGCAGCGGAGGGTGGGGAGAGACCCAGTACTTC
>TRBV7-2|NA|TRBJ1-4|NA
CASRRAAGPEKLFF
TGTGCCAGCCGCCGTGCGGCAGGGCCCGAAAAACTGTTTTTT
>TRBV29-1|NA|TRBJ2-7|TRBD1
CSVETGGTPSSYEQYF
TGCAGCGTGGAGACAGGGGGTACACCTAGCTCCTACGAGCAGTACTTC
>TRBV7-9|NA|TRBJ2-7|NA
CASSLVTLPYEQYF
TGTGCCAGCAGCTTAGTTACTTTACCTTACGAGCAGTACTTC
>TRBV7-9|NA|TRBJ1-5|NA
CASSKGLIDQPQHF
TGTGCCAGCAGCAAGGGATTGATCGATCAGCCCCAGCATTTT
>TRBV30|NA|TRBJ1-4|NA
CAWRLNAAGEKLFF
TGTGCCTGGAGATTGAACGCAGCCGGGGAAAAACTGTTTTTT
>TRBV7-9|once|TRBJ1-1|TRBD1
CASSPRGGQIEAFF
TGTGCCAGCAGCCCGCGGGGGGGACAGATTGAAGCTTTCTTT